Listed here are 7 T cell receptor beta chains from one sample, sequenced in a study of blood T cell repertoires in COVID-19. Sequencing used immunoSEQ multiplex PCR; TCRdb keeps in-frame clones, though not all of them. The repertoire holds about 150,000 clones, with about 85% as singletons. The sample consisted of peripheral blood. The receptors here all came from a woman in her sixties with active or convalescent COVID-19.

J is TRBJ1-1 and V is TRBV18, with 8 bases fitting TRBD1. V was pared by 3 bases and J by 3 bases, with 6 bases of the junction left unmatched. CDR1 is KGHSH, CDR2 LQKENI, per germline. This CDR3 region has 15 residues. The CDR3 loop reads CASSPNRQGYTEAFF. CDR3 DNA: TGTGCCAGCTCACCGAATAGACAGGGGTACACTGAAGCTTTCTTT.

The chain links TRBV18 to TRBJ1-2; 7 nucleotides agree with TRBD1. J lost 2 bases, V lost 4 bases, and 4 bases had no gene match. The CDR3 sequence is 14 residues long. Germline CDR1 and CDR2: KGHSH and LQKENI. The CDR3 region is CASSQNRGNYGYTF. The DNA of the CDR3 is TGTGCCAGCTCACAGAACAGGGGAAACTATGGCTACACCTTC.

This chain joins TRBV6-5 and TRBJ2-5, with D possibly matching TRBD2 (6 bases). Trimming pared 6 bases from V and 5 bases from J, leaving 13 bases between. This CDR3 is built from 13 residues. Looked up from germline, CDR1 is MNHEY and CDR2 is SVGAGI. Here the CDR3 DNA reads TGTGCCAGCAGCCCGGGACTGACGGAGACCCAGTACTTC. Amino acid sequence: CASSPGLTETQYF.

V is TRBV4-1 and J is TRBJ1-4; 10 nucleotides match TRBD1. Germline V lookup: CDR1 MGHRA, CDR2 YSYEKL. Losses at the gene ends were 8 bases for V and 0 bases for J; bases not matched to a gene: 9. The CDR3 totals 17 residues. The CDR3 reads CASGPGQGMATNEKLFF. CDR3 in DNA: TGCGCCAGCGGACCGGGACAGGGGATGGCAACTAATGAAAAACTGTTTTTT.

The gene calls are TRBV19 and TRBJ2-3; 12 nucleotides agree with TRBD2. The length of the CDR3 is 15 residues. The V segment lost 5 bases and the J segment 3 bases; nucleotides outside the gene matches: 3. Germline-derived CDR1 and CDR2 are LNHDA and SQIVND (reference sequence). The DNA of the CDR3 is TGTGCCAGTAGTTATGGACTAGCGGGGACAGATACGCAGTATTTT. Its protein product is CASSYGLAGTDTQYF.

The genes are TRBV7-2 and TRBJ2-7; TRBD2 aligns across 14 bases. The CDR3 totals 19 residues. The trim removed 5 bases at V and 2 bases at J, leaving 14 bases unmatched. Germline assignment: CDR1 SGHTA and CDR2 FQGNSA. DNA for the CDR3: TGTGCCAGCAGCCTTCACCCCCCGGGACTAGCGGGGGTAGCCTACGAGCAGTACTTC. Amino acids: CASSLHPPGLAGVAYEQYF.

The CDR3 sequence: CASSRPTSGTYEQYF. CDR3 nucleotides: TGTGCCAGCAGCCGCCCGACTAGCGGGACCTACGAGCAGTACTTC. The rearrangement uses TRBV3-1 (or the pseudogene TRBV3-2) and TRBJ2-7; 11 bases map to TRBD2. The CDR3 runs to 15 residues. Germline V gene sequence: CDR1 LGHDT, CDR2 YNNKEL (reference sequence). V gave up 4 bases and J gave up 2 bases; unmatched junction bases: 4.